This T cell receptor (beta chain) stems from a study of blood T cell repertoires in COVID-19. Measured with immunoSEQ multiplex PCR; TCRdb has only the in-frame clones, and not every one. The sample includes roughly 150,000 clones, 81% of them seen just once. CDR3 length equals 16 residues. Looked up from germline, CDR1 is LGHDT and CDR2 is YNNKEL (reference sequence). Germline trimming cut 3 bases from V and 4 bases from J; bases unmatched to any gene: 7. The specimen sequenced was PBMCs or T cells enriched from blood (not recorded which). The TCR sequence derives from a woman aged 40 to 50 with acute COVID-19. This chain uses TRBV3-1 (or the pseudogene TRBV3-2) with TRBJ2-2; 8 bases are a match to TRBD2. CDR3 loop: CASSHASGRSTGELFF. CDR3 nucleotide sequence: TGTGCCAGCAGCCACGCCAGCGGGAGAAGCACCGGGGAGCTGTTTTTT.